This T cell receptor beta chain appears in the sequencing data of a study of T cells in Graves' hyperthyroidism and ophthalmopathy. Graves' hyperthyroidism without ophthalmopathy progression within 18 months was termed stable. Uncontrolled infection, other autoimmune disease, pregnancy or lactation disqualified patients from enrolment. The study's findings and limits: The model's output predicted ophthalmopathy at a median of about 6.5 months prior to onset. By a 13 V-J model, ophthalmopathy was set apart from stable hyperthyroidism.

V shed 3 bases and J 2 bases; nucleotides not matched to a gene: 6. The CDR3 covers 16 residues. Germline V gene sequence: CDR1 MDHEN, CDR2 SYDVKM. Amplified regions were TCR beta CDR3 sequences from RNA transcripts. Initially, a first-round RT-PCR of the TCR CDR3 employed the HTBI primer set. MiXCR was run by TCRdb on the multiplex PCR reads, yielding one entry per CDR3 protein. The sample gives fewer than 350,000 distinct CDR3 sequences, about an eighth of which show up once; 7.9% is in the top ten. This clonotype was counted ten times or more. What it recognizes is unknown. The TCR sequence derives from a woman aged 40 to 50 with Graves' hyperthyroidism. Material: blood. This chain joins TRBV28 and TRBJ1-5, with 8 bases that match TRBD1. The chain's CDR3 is CASSFMQTGGNQPQHF. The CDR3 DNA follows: TGTGCCAGCAGTTTTATGCAGACAGGGGGCAATCAGCCCCAGCATTTT.